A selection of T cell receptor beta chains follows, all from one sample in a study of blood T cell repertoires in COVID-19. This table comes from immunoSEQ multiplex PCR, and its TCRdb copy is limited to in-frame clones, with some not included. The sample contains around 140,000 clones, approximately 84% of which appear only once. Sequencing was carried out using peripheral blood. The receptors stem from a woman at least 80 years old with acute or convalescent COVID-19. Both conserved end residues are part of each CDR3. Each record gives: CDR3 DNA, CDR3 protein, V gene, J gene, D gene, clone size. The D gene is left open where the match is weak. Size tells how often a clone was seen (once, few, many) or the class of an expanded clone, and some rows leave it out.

TGTGCCAGTAGTAGATGGGAGGTCGGCAATCAGCCCCAGCATTTT	CASSRWEVGNQPQHF	TRBV19	TRBJ1-5	NA	NA
TGTGCCAGCAGCTTAGATGCAGGGGGAAACACCATATATTTT	CASSLDAGGNTIYF	TRBV7-2	TRBJ1-3	NA	NA
TGTGCCAGCAGCTTAGGCCTAGCGGGGACCTACAATGAGCAGTTCTTC	CASSLGLAGTYNEQFF	TRBV7-9	TRBJ2-1	TRBD2	few
TGTGCCAGCAGCTTGAATAGCGGGGGCCGGGGGAGCAATGAGCAGTTCTTC	CASSLNSGGRGSNEQFF	TRBV5-4	TRBJ2-1	TRBD2	once
TGTGCCAGCAGCCCACACCTCCCTCAGGGGGCGCAAAGAGAGACCCAGTACTTC	CASSPHLPQGAQRETQYF	TRBV7-2	TRBJ2-5	TRBD1	NA
TGTGCCAGCAGTTTACAGGCGGGCTATGGCTACACCTTC	CASSLQAGYGYTF	TRBV27	TRBJ1-2	NA	NA
TGCGCCGGGACTAGCGGGGGGGCCGGTGGCACAGATACGCAGTATTTT	CAGTSGGAGGTDTQYF	TRBV10-2	TRBJ2-3	TRBD2	NA
TGTGCCAGCAGCTTGGGGTTATTTAGCGGGGGCACAGATACGCAGTATTTT	CASSLGLFSGGTDTQYF	TRBV5-6	TRBJ2-3	TRBD2	once
TGTGCCAGCAGCAGACAGTCCAGCACTGAAGCTTTCTTT	CASSRQSSTEAFF	TRBV9	TRBJ1-1	NA	NA
TGTGCCAGCAGCACCAGACAGGGTGTGAACGGGGAGCTGTTTTTT	CASSTRQGVNGELFF	TRBV7-2	TRBJ2-2	TRBD1	few
TGCGCCAGCAGCTTGGCCCCGGGAAACACCGGGGAGCTGTTTTTT	CASSLAPGNTGELFF	TRBV5-1	TRBJ2-2	NA	NA
TGTGCCAGTAGTATAGCGGCAGGGATGGTCACTGAAGCTTTCTTT	CASSIAAGMVTEAFF	TRBV19	TRBJ1-1	NA	NA
TGTGCCAGCAGAGAGTCCGGGACTAGCGTATACAATGAGCAGTTCTTC	CASRESGTSVYNEQFF	TRBV11-2	TRBJ2-1	TRBD2	NA
TGTGCCAGCAGCCTTGGGAGCCAGCTTGGCACTGAAGCTTTCTTT	CASSLGSQLGTEAFF	TRBV5-4	TRBJ1-1	NA	once
TGCGCCAGCAGCACCACGGGGGTTGGGAACGACGAGCAGTACTTC	CASSTTGVGNDEQYF	TRBV5-1	TRBJ2-7	NA	NA
TGTGCCAGCACCCCTAGGAGGAGCACAGATACGCAGTATTTT	CASTPRRSTDTQYF	TRBV5-8	TRBJ2-3	NA	NA
TGTGCCAGCAGCTCTCCCCCGGTCAGAGGACAGCCCCAGCATTTT	CASSSPPVRGQPQHF	TRBV7-4	TRBJ1-5	NA	once
TGTGCCAGCTCACCAATGAGGGGGCGGGAGCAGTTCTTC	CASSPMRGREQFF	TRBV18	TRBJ2-1	TRBD1	NA
TGTGCCAGCAGCCTTTATCGGGGGAGGGATTCACCCCTCCACTTT	CASSLYRGRDSPLHF	TRBV14	TRBJ1-6	NA	NA
TGCGCCAGCAGTGAGGGAGGCAATCAGCCCCAGCATTTT	CASSEGGNQPQHF	TRBV10-2	TRBJ1-5	NA	NA
TGTGCCAGCAGTTGGACAGGGAACTATGGCTACACCTTC	CASSWTGNYGYTF	TRBV7-2	TRBJ1-2	TRBD1	NA
TGTGCCAGCAGCCAAGGAATCGGAACTAGCGGGACGGGGGAGCTGTTTTTT	CASSQGIGTSGTGELFF	TRBV4-2	TRBJ2-2	TRBD2	NA
TGTGCCAGCTGGCCGGGACAGGGCGAAAAACTGTTTTTT	CASWPGQGEKLFF	TRBV3-1/TRBV3-2	TRBJ1-4	TRBD1	NA
TGTGCCAGTAGCCTAATTGAAACCACCTCCTTTTTTCGTCCGCCAGCGGGAAACACCATATATTTT	CASSLIETTSFFRPPAGNTIYF	TRBV19	TRBJ1-3	NA	once
TGCGCCAGCAGCCTGGGTGACAGGGGGGTAACTGAAGCTTTCTTT	CASSLGDRGVTEAFF	TRBV5-1	TRBJ1-1	TRBD1	NA
TGCGCCAGCAGCCTGGGACAGACAAATTCACCCCTCCACTTT	CASSLGQTNSPLHF	TRBV5-1	TRBJ1-6	TRBD1	NA
TGTGCCATCAGTGAGTCCCTAGGGACTAGCCCAGCCGGGAATGAGCAGTTCTTC	CAISESLGTSPAGNEQFF	TRBV10-3	TRBJ2-1	TRBD2	NA
TGTGCCAGCAGGGGACTGTATACGCAGTATTTT	CASRGLYTQYF	TRBV27	TRBJ2-3	NA	NA
TGCAGCGTTGAAGGGGCCCAGGGGGCTGGCACAGATACGCAGTATTTT	CSVEGAQGAGTDTQYF	TRBV29-1	TRBJ2-3	TRBD1	NA
TGCGCCAGCAGGCTCCGGGGGGGCTACGAGCAGTACTTC	CASRLRGGYEQYF	TRBV5-1	TRBJ2-7	TRBD2	few
TGTGCCAGCACCCTGGGGGAGGGAACTGAAGCTTTCTTT	CASTLGEGTEAFF	TRBV7-8	TRBJ1-1	NA	NA
TGTGCCAGCACGAGGGCGAATCAGCCCCAGCATTTT	CASTRANQPQHF	TRBV5-8	TRBJ1-5	NA	NA
TGTGCCAGCAGTTACGGGGGACAGGGGCGGTACACTGAAGCTTTCTTT	CASSYGGQGRYTEAFF	TRBV6-5	TRBJ1-1	TRBD1	NA
TGTGCCAGCAGTGAAGCGCGCTACACTGAAGCTTTCTTT	CASSEARYTEAFF	TRBV2	TRBJ1-1	NA	NA
TGTGCCAGCAGCATCGACAGGGGTCGAAACACCATATATTTT	CASSIDRGRNTIYF	TRBV7-6	TRBJ1-3	TRBD1	few
TGCGCCAGCAGCCAAGCTCGACAGTTGAACACTGAAGCTTTCTTT	CASSQARQLNTEAFF	TRBV4-3	TRBJ1-1	NA	NA
TGTGCCATCAGCGATGATTTTACAGGGCCCGCTAACTATGGCTACACCTTC	CAISDDFTGPANYGYTF	TRBV10-3	TRBJ1-2	NA	NA
TGTGCCAGCAAAAGACTAGCGGGAGTTTTGGAGACCCAGTACTTC	CASKRLAGVLETQYF	TRBV2	TRBJ2-5	TRBD2	NA
TGTGCCAGCCGGCGGGGGGATGGGGCCAACGTCCTGACTTTC	CASRRGDGANVLTF	TRBV7-2	TRBJ2-6	TRBD2	NA
TGTGCCAGCAGCTTAAATTGGGCAGGGGTCTATAATTCACCCCTCCACTTT	CASSLNWAGVYNSPLHF	TRBV7-8	TRBJ1-6	NA	NA
TGCAGCGTCGACAATCTGGGACAGGGGGGGGATACGGGCTACACCTTC	CSVDNLGQGGDTGYTF	TRBV29-1	TRBJ1-2	TRBD1	NA
TGTGCCAGTAGTATCCCTTTCGACAGGGCCAGCTATGGCTACACCTTC	CASSIPFDRASYGYTF	TRBV19	TRBJ1-2	TRBD1	once
TGCGCCAGCAGCCAAGGGCTAAAACAGGTCTACGAGCAGTACTTC	CASSQGLKQVYEQYF	TRBV4-3	TRBJ2-7	NA	NA
TGTGCCAGCCACCTGGGCCAGCCGAATTCACCCCTCCACTTT	CASHLGQPNSPLHF	TRBV6-5	TRBJ1-6	NA	NA
TGTGCCAGTAGTAGGGGACACTTACCCTCCTACGAGCAGTACTTC	CASSRGHLPSYEQYF	TRBV19	TRBJ2-7	NA	NA
TGCGCCAGCAGCGCCCATCAGGACGAGCAGTACTTC	CASSAHQDEQYF	TRBV5-1	TRBJ2-7	NA	few
TGTGCCAGCAGCGCCCGGGACAGGGGTACCGGGGAGCTGTTTTTT	CASSARDRGTGELFF	TRBV7-8	TRBJ2-2	TRBD1	NA
TGTGCCAGCAGCTTGTACCAGGGACAGAACACTGAAGCTTTCTTT	CASSLYQGQNTEAFF	TRBV5-8	TRBJ1-1	NA	NA
TGTGCCAGCAGCCTCAGACAGGGGTGGGATGAGCAGTTCTTC	CASSLRQGWDEQFF	TRBV5-5	TRBJ2-1	TRBD1	NA
TGTGCCAGCAGCTTGGCCGCCGGGACAATGCAAGAGACCCAGTACTTC	CASSLAAGTMQETQYF	TRBV5-8	TRBJ2-5	NA	NA
TGTGCCAGTAGTATCGCCAGGACAGCAACTAATGAAAAACTGTTTTTT	CASSIARTATNEKLFF	TRBV19	TRBJ1-4	NA	few
TGCGCCAGCAGCCAATTACTAGCGGGACCTTCTACTACCTACAATGAGCAGTTCTTC	CASSQLLAGPSTTYNEQFF	TRBV4-3	TRBJ2-1	TRBD2	NA
NA	CASSQGLFRGFGEGTEAFF	TRBV4-1	TRBJ1-1	NA	NA
TGTGCCACCACCGGGACAGCGATAAGCTACACCTTC	CATTGTAISYTF	TRBV6-5	TRBJ1-2	TRBD1	NA
TGTGCCAGTACCCCGTATGGGGGGAGGAACACTGAAGCTTTCTTT	CASTPYGGRNTEAFF	TRBV19	TRBJ1-1	NA	NA
TGTGCCAGCAGCCAAGCGTCGCCGGGACTAGCGGGCAACAAAGCCAAAAACATTCAGTACTTC	CASSQASPGLAGNKAKNIQYF	TRBV3-1/TRBV3-2	TRBJ2-4	TRBD2	NA
TGTGCCAGCAGCTTAGCGGGCCATGGCTACACCTTC	CASSLAGHGYTF	TRBV7-9	TRBJ1-2	NA	once
TGTGCCAGCAGGACCGGGACAGCGACTGAAGCTTTCTTT	CASRTGTATEAFF	TRBV2	TRBJ1-1	TRBD1	NA
TGTGCCAGCAGCCGCGGACTAGCGGGCCCCTGGTACCAAGAGACCCAGTACTTC	CASSRGLAGPWYQETQYF	TRBV3-1/TRBV3-2	TRBJ2-5	TRBD2	NA
TGTGCTAGTGGGTCATACCCAGGGGGTGGCAATCAGCCCCAGCATTTT	CASGSYPGGGNQPQHF	TRBV12-5	TRBJ1-5	TRBD1	NA